These T cell receptor beta chains were read from a single sample in a study of shared clonotypes between healthy human individuals. Profiled with immunoSEQ multiplex PCR; TCRdb holds only in-frame clones, not every one. The sample lists about 480,000 clones, around 79% occurring once. Source material: PBMCs. These receptors were obtained from a woman aged 40 to 49 in good health. Some clones in this sample may be carry-over from other donors' samples. CDR3s leave out the opening cysteine and the closing phenylalanine or tryptophan. A D gene is named only where the DNA matches it firmly. Clone sizes are given selectively: once, few, many, or a class where the clone is expanded.

CDR3	length	size	D	V	J
SVAGRTGGYNEQF	13	.	TRBD1	TRBV29-1	TRBJ2-1
ASSRYGGPRATNEKLF	16	.	.	TRBV27	TRBJ1-4
ASSRGGSREQY	11	.	.	TRBV4-2	TRBJ2-7
ASSQAPPGAGAGLYEQY	17	many	.	TRBV4-1	TRBJ2-7
ASSPGGWLYGYT	12	.	.	TRBV5-1	TRBJ1-2
ATSAVAGHNEQF	12	.	TRBD2	TRBV10-1	TRBJ2-1
ASKGGAGSLGGGEQY	15	.	.	TRBV2	TRBJ2-7
ASSLRRETGELF	12	few	.	TRBV7-8	TRBJ2-2
ASSLQSSGSVGSYNEQF	17	few	TRBD2	TRBV13	TRBJ2-1
ASSPSGGGPYEQY	13	once	TRBD2	TRBV18	.
ASSVGNQQF	9	.	.	TRBV9	TRBJ2-1
AISESGSGAHNEQF	14	once	TRBD2	TRBV10-3	TRBJ2-1
ASSEPSGRSTDTQY	14	.	TRBD2	TRBV19	TRBJ2-3
ASSLRQGGNQPQH	13	.	.	TRBV28	TRBJ1-5
ASASTTGELF	10	few	.	TRBV19	TRBJ2-2
ASSLNGGQMNTEAF	14	.	TRBD1	TRBV7-3	TRBJ1-1
ASKLVDRIVYNEQF	14	.	TRBD1	TRBV28	TRBJ2-1
ACGTGDNQPQH	11	.	TRBD1	TRBV30	TRBJ1-5
ASLGTAAGETQY	12	.	.	TRBV5-1	TRBJ2-5
ASSLLQGFTEAF	12	.	TRBD1	TRBV5-1	TRBJ1-1
ASTKLQGQNQPQH	13	.	.	TRBV19	TRBJ1-5
ASSFSGQGVFNQPQH	15	.	TRBD1	TRBV5-6	TRBJ1-5
ASSLGADTEAF	11	.	.	TRBV5-5	TRBJ1-1
ASRRTSANTGELF	13	.	.	TRBV7-8	TRBJ2-2
ASSLGLASPNEQF	13	many	.	TRBV5-1	TRBJ2-1
AWSGGSGLSSYNSPLH	16	.	.	TRBV30	TRBJ1-6
ASSIRVAGGDEQY	13	.	TRBD2	TRBV19	TRBJ2-7
ASSFQFAPGNTIY	13	.	.	TRBV28	TRBJ1-3
ASGGTEAF	8	.	.	TRBV7-9	TRBJ1-1
ASSLSNSGGELF	12	.	.	TRBV7-3	TRBJ2-2
ASSFELADYEQY	12	.	TRBD2	TRBV7-2	TRBJ2-7
ASSLAGGIRNEQF	13	many	.	TRBV21-1	TRBJ2-1
ASSFRISTGELF	12	.	.	TRBV28	TRBJ2-2
ATSADRAGANVLT	13	.	TRBD1	TRBV15	TRBJ2-6
AISESASTNYGYT	13	.	.	TRBV10-3	TRBJ1-2
ASSSPTGGGFMDT	13	.	TRBD1	TRBV28	TRBJ1-2
ASSLGGGQGRNGYT	14	.	TRBD1	TRBV5-4	TRBJ1-2
SVEPVAGTGELF	12	once	.	TRBV29-1	TRBJ2-2
ASSTDRGDTGELF	13	.	TRBD1	TRBV27	TRBJ2-2
AWDSGTTSGANVLT	14	.	TRBD2	TRBV30	TRBJ2-6
ASSLTSGRSRPSTDTQY	17	.	TRBD2	TRBV5-6	TRBJ2-3
ASSTPGQGSYEQY	13	once	TRBD1	TRBV19	TRBJ2-7
SVNQAGVNTGELF	13	.	TRBD2	TRBV29-1	TRBJ2-2
ASSLVGAGNTIY	12	.	.	TRBV5-1	TRBJ1-3
ASSTGLAGGVTGELF	15	few	TRBD2	TRBV9	TRBJ2-2
ASSLWTGNEQY	11	.	.	TRBV7-2	TRBJ2-7
ASSRERTSYEQY	12	.	.	TRBV7-9	TRBJ2-7
ASSYGTSETYEQY	13	.	TRBD2	TRBV5-4	TRBJ2-7
ASSSLAGGPSGELF	14	.	TRBD2	TRBV19	TRBJ2-2
ASSGLGNTGELF	12	.	TRBD2	TRBV5-1	TRBJ2-2
ASSLGPGSTVTLH	13	.	.	TRBV6-5	TRBJ1-6
ASSSRTGKGNTEAF	14	once	TRBD1	TRBV7-2	TRBJ1-1
ASSQVLDPLGSYEQY	15	.	.	TRBV14	TRBJ2-7
ASSPGLLNTGELF	13	.	.	TRBV18	TRBJ2-2
ASSLDPGKLTDTQY	14	once	.	TRBV28	TRBJ2-3
ASSNAMGWTNEKLF	14	.	.	TRBV28	TRBJ1-4
ASSLADRGPKAYNEQF	16	.	TRBD1	TRBV11-2	TRBJ2-1
ASTVSYNSPLH	11	.	.	TRBV27	TRBJ1-6
ASSDYRSQY	9	.	.	TRBV25-1	TRBJ2-5